Listed below are T cell receptor beta chains from one sample, sequenced in a study of early stage breast cancer tumors. Using immunoSEQ multiplex PCR, the repertoire was profiled, and TCRdb retains in-frame clones only, with some absent. The data hold fewer than 70,000 clones, with roughly 80% observed a single time. The specimen was blood. These receptors were obtained from a person aged 25 to 40 with breast cancer. Both conserved end residues are part of each CDR3. Each record gives: clone size, D gene, J gene, V gene, CDR3 DNA, CDR3 protein. D genes are given only for firm matches. Size values are once, few and many counts, or a class for expanded clones, and some rows have none.

abundance: .
d_gene: .
j_gene: TRBJ2-1
v_gene: TRBV4-1
CDR3nt: TGCGCCAGCAGCCAAGACCTCGGCGGGAACTACAATGAGCAGTTCTTC
CDR3aa: CASSQDLGGNYNEQFF

abundance: .
d_gene: TRBD1
j_gene: TRBJ1-1
v_gene: TRBV19
CDR3nt: TGTGCCAGTAGTCGAGGGACAGTGAACACTGAAGCTTTCTTT
CDR3aa: CASSRGTVNTEAFF

abundance: .
d_gene: .
j_gene: TRBJ2-5
v_gene: TRBV6-4
CDR3nt: TGTGCCAGCAGCCCCAAAGGGGGTAGCGCCCAAGGGACCCAGTACTTC
CDR3aa: CASSPKGGSAQGTQYF

abundance: .
d_gene: .
j_gene: TRBJ2-1
v_gene: TRBV5-1
CDR3nt: TGCGCCAGCAGCTTACAACCCAAGGGGCCCTACAATGAGCAGTTCTTC
CDR3aa: CASSLQPKGPYNEQFF

abundance: .
d_gene: TRBD1
j_gene: TRBJ2-5
v_gene: TRBV25-1
CDR3nt: TGTGCCAGCCGGGACAGGGATAGGGAGACCCAGTACTTC
CDR3aa: CASRDRDRETQYF

abundance: .
d_gene: .
j_gene: TRBJ2-7
v_gene: TRBV30
CDR3nt: TGTGCCTGGAGCCTACCCCCCGGGGTCTACGAGCAGTACTTC
CDR3aa: CAWSLPPGVYEQYF

abundance: .
d_gene: .
j_gene: TRBJ2-3
v_gene: TRBV7-3
CDR3nt: TGTGCCAGCAGCTTAAGGGGCGGGACCCTCTCCACAGATACGCAGTATTTT
CDR3aa: CASSLRGGTLSTDTQYF

abundance: .
d_gene: .
j_gene: TRBJ2-4
v_gene: TRBV5-1
CDR3nt: TGCGCCAGCAGGTTATCGGCGGAGGGCCAAGGCATTCAGTACTTC
CDR3aa: CASRLSAEGQGIQYF

abundance: few
d_gene: .
j_gene: TRBJ1-5
v_gene: TRBV7-8
CDR3nt: TGTGCCAGCAGCGGCACAGGGTTTCAGCCCCAGCATTTT
CDR3aa: CASSGTGFQPQHF

abundance: once
d_gene: .
j_gene: TRBJ1-2
v_gene: TRBV6-4
CDR3nt: TGTGCCAGCAGTGTTGGGGCACTGGGCTATGGCTACACCTTC
CDR3aa: CASSVGALGYGYTF

abundance: .
d_gene: TRBD2
j_gene: TRBJ2-1
v_gene: TRBV5-4
CDR3nt: TGTGCCAGCAGCTTGAAAGGGACTAGCCCGTCTGATGAGCAGTTCTTC
CDR3aa: CASSLKGTSPSDEQFF

abundance: .
d_gene: .
j_gene: TRBJ2-7
v_gene: TRBV5-4
CDR3nt: TGTGCCAGCAGCTTTAGTTCTACCCACGAGCAGTACTTC
CDR3aa: CASSFSSTHEQYF

abundance: .
d_gene: .
j_gene: TRBJ2-2
v_gene: TRBV14
CDR3nt: TGTGCCAGCAGCCAAGATCTTACGGGAGTGGCCACCGGGGAGCTGTTTTTT
CDR3aa: CASSQDLTGVATGELFF

abundance: .
d_gene: .
j_gene: TRBJ2-3
v_gene: TRBV6-5
CDR3nt: TGTGCCAGCAGTTACTCCGGGACGGCAGTTTCAGATACGCAGTATTTT
CDR3aa: CASSYSGTAVSDTQYF

abundance: .
d_gene: .
j_gene: TRBJ2-7
v_gene: TRBV28
CDR3nt: TGTGCCAGCAGCGCCCCGGGCGGCTCCTACGAGCAGTACTTC
CDR3aa: CASSAPGGSYEQYF

abundance: .
d_gene: TRBD2
j_gene: TRBJ2-1
v_gene: TRBV27
CDR3nt: TGTGCCAGCAGTTGGACTAGCAATGAGCAGTTCTTC
CDR3aa: CASSWTSNEQFF

abundance: .
d_gene: TRBD1
j_gene: TRBJ2-7
v_gene: TRBV7-9
CDR3nt: TGTGCCAGCAGCTTACTCACACAGGGGGCGGGCGAGCAGTACTTC
CDR3aa: CASSLLTQGAGEQYF

abundance: .
d_gene: TRBD1
j_gene: TRBJ1-4
v_gene: TRBV5-1
CDR3nt: TGCGCCAGCAGCTTTGGACAGGGGGGTTGGGAAAAACTGTTTTTT
CDR3aa: CASSFGQGGWEKLFF

abundance: .
d_gene: .
j_gene: TRBJ2-2
v_gene: TRBV30
CDR3nt: TGTGCCTGGAGACTAGATTACACCGGGGAGCTGTTTTTT
CDR3aa: CAWRLDYTGELFF

abundance: .
d_gene: .
j_gene: TRBJ1-1
v_gene: TRBV5-4
CDR3nt: TGTGCCAGCAGCTTGGACCAAGGGAGGGTGACTGAAGCTTTCTTT
CDR3aa: CASSLDQGRVTEAFF

abundance: .
d_gene: .
j_gene: TRBJ1-1
v_gene: TRBV21-1
CDR3nt: TGTGCCAGCAGCAAAGGGTCTGAAGCTTTCTTT
CDR3aa: CASSKGSEAFF

abundance: .
d_gene: TRBD2
j_gene: TRBJ2-1
v_gene: TRBV5-1
CDR3nt: TGCGCCAGCAGCCCTGGGGGACTAGCGGGTTGGAATGAGCAGTTCTTC
CDR3aa: CASSPGGLAGWNEQFF

abundance: .
d_gene: .
j_gene: TRBJ1-1
v_gene: TRBV13
CDR3nt: TGTGCCAGCATCTCGGACGGGACTGAAGCTTTCTTT
CDR3aa: CASISDGTEAFF

abundance: .
d_gene: .
j_gene: TRBJ1-5
v_gene: TRBV30
CDR3nt: TGTGCCTGGAGTACGGAGAATAGCAATCAGCCCCAGCATTTT
CDR3aa: CAWSTENSNQPQHF